This is a list of T cell receptor beta chains from one sample in a study of vaccination effects on CD4 cells after COVID-19. The table came from immunoSEQ multiplex PCR; TCRdb's copy has only in-frame clones and leaves some out. The table includes about 46,000 clones, approximately 81% detected once. Antigen specificity for these receptors is unknown. The sequenced sample was CD4+ T cells from PBMCs cultured without peptide, obtained before COVID-19 vaccination. The source is a human donor who had a prior SARS-CoV-2 infection. Both conserved end residues are part of each CDR3. The D gene is left open where the match is weak. Clone size appears in some rows only: once, few, many, or a class for an expanded clone.

TRBJ2-3 NA NA TRBV30 15 CAWSVRGLRTDTQYF TGTGCCTGGAGTGTACGGGGGCTCCGGACAGATACGCAGTATTTT
TRBJ1-6 NA TRBD1 TRBV6-6 15 CASKRQGSYNSPLHF TGTGCCAGCAAAAGACAGGGTTCCTATAATTCACCCCTCCACTTT
TRBJ1-2 NA NA TRBV4-1 14 CASSQPLDRSGYTF TGCGCCAGCAGCCAACCCCTCGACAGATCTGGCTACACCTTC
TRBJ1-2 NA TRBD1 TRBV5-1 14 CASSLGDRGYGYTF TGCGCCAGCAGCTTGGGGGACAGGGGGTATGGCTACACCTTC
TRBJ2-1 NA NA TRBV7-2 15 CASSLVSASWDEQFF TGTGCCAGCAGCTTAGTTTCCGCTAGCTGGGATGAGCAGTTCTTC
TRBJ2-1 NA NA TRBV11-3 12 CASSLNRNEQFF TGTGCCAGCAGCTTAAATCGCAATGAGCAGTTCTTC
TRBJ1-2 NA TRBD1 TRBV9 15 CASSVVGTGNYGYTF TGTGCCAGCAGCGTAGTTGGGACAGGGAACTATGGCTACACCTTC
TRBJ1-2 NA TRBD1 TRBV11-2 14 CASSFTGDKLGYTF TGTGCCAGCAGCTTCACAGGGGATAAGTTGGGCTACACCTTC
TRBJ2-3 NA TRBD2 TRBV5-1 17 CASSRGTSGRRGDTQYF TGCGCCAGCAGCAGGGGGACTAGCGGGAGGCGAGGAGATACGCAGTATTTT
TRBJ2-5 NA NA TRBV7-2 15 CASRGGGPYQETQYF TGTGCCAGCAGGGGTGGAGGGCCTTACCAAGAGACCCAGTACTTC
TRBJ2-3 NA NA TRBV12-5 12 CASQQHTDTQYF TGTGCTAGTCAACAGCACACAGATACGCAGTATTTT
TRBJ2-5 NA NA TRBV6-6 15 CASSYIGRLGETQYF TGTGCCAGCAGTTACATTGGCAGGCTAGGAGAGACCCAGTACTTC
TRBJ1-5 NA NA TRBV30 12 CAWDEGRQPQHF TGTGCCTGGGACGAGGGACGCCAGCCCCAGCATTTT
TRBJ2-3 NA NA TRBV3-1/TRBV3-2 14 CASSQAAMGDLKYF TGTGCCAGCAGCCAAGCGGCTATGGGGGACTTGAAGTATTTT
TRBJ1-5 few NA TRBV6-4 14 CASSVEGGNQPQHF TGTGCCAGCAGTGTTGAAGGCGGCAATCAGCCCCAGCATTTT
TRBJ2-3 once NA TRBV7-9 15 CASGARPSRTDTQYF TGTGCCAGCGGGGCCAGACCCTCTCGCACAGATACGCAGTATTTT
TRBJ2-3 NA TRBD2 TRBV19 17 CASTSGTRSTSTDTQYF TGTGCCAGTACCTCCGGGACTAGGTCAACTAGCACAGATACGCAGTATTTT
TRBJ1-5 NA TRBD1 TRBV12-5 14 CASGWTGGNQPQHF TGTGCTAGTGGTTGGACAGGGGGTAATCAGCCCCAGCATTTT
TRBJ1-4 NA NA TRBV3-1/TRBV3-2 14 CASSQVNGDEKLFF TGTGCCAGCAGCCAAGTCAATGGGGATGAAAAACTGTTTTTT
TRBJ2-7 medium-sized TRBD1 TRBV20-1 14 CSASLGTGGREQYF TGCAGTGCTAGTTTGGGAACAGGGGGGCGCGAGCAGTACTTC
TRBJ2-5 NA NA TRBV1 16 CTSSQPLAGGQETQYF TGCACCAGCAGCCAACCCCTAGCGGGGGGACAAGAGACCCAGTACTTC
TRBJ2-3 once NA TRBV11-2 17 CASSRPDFPHSTDTQYF TGTGCCAGCAGCAGGCCGGACTTCCCACATAGCACAGATACGCAGTATTTT
TRBJ2-1 NA NA TRBV9 14 CASSVGVVANEQFF TGTGCCAGCAGCGTAGGGGTTGTGGCGAATGAGCAGTTCTTC
TRBJ1-4 once TRBD1 TRBV7-6 16 CASSLEGQSFNEKLFF TGTGCCAGCAGCTTGGAGGGACAGAGCTTTAATGAAAAACTGTTTTTT
TRBJ1-4 NA NA TRBV18 13 CASSPRVDEKLFF TGTGCCAGCTCACCTCGAGTCGATGAAAAACTGTTTTTT
TRBJ2-7 NA NA TRBV30 14 CAWSQNPGLHEQYF TGTGCCTGGAGCCAGAATCCCGGACTTCACGAGCAGTACTTC
TRBJ1-2 NA TRBD1 TRBV7-2 14 CASSSDRGRSGYTF TGTGCCAGCAGCTCAGACAGGGGGCGTAGTGGCTACACCTTC
TRBJ1-6 NA NA TRBV7-9 16 CASSLFGGPGISPLHF TGTGCCAGCAGCTTGTTCGGGGGCCCCGGGATTTCACCCCTCCACTTT
TRBJ2-7 NA NA TRBV3-1/TRBV3-2 13 CASSLQGPSTTYF TGTGCCAGCAGCCTCCAGGGGCCATCTACCACGTACTTC
TRBJ2-7 once TRBD1 TRBV5-1 15 CASSKGPGQTYEQYF TGCGCCAGCAGCAAGGGACCGGGACAGACCTACGAGCAGTACTTC
TRBJ2-5 NA NA TRBV24-1 13 CATSDWGQETQYF TGTGCCACCAGTGATTGGGGTCAGGAGACCCAGTACTTC
TRBJ2-4 few TRBD2 TRBV11-3 17 CASSSLTSGRAKNIQYF TGTGCCAGCAGCTCCTTGACTAGCGGGAGAGCCAAAAACATTCAGTACTTC
TRBJ2-3 NA NA TRBV4-2 14 CASSRQRSTDTQYF TGTGCCAGCAGTCGACAGAGGAGCACGGATACGCAGTATTTT
TRBJ2-7 NA TRBD2 TRBV2 13 CATTSGRTYEQYF TGTGCCACTACTAGCGGGAGGACCTACGAGCAGTACTTC